A selection of T cell receptor beta chains follows, all from one sample in a study of blood T cell repertoires in COVID-19. TCRdb's copy holds only in-frame clones and misses some; the assay was immunoSEQ multiplex PCR. This sample has some 390,000 clones, with approximately 90% found just once. Sequencing used PBMCs or T cells enriched from blood (not recorded which). These receptors all come from a man aged 30-40 years who had recovered from COVID-19. CDR3s include the opening cysteine and the closing phenylalanine or tryptophan. D genes are given only for firm matches. The size entry is marked missing in some rows and otherwise reads once, few, many or a size class.

D gene | clone size | J gene | V gene | CDR3 DNA | CDR3 protein
NA | NA | TRBJ1-5 | TRBV19 | TGTGCCAGTAGTATAGGGCGGGGAAATCAGCCCCAGCATTTT | CASSIGRGNQPQHF
NA | NA | TRBJ1-5 | TRBV28 | TGTGCCAGCAGTCGGGGTACCTTCGGCAATCAGCCCCAGCATTTT | CASSRGTFGNQPQHF
TRBD2 | NA | TRBJ2-7 | TRBV6-5 | TGTGCCAGCAGTTACTCGGCGGGAGGGTCCTACGAGCAGTACTTC | CASSYSAGGSYEQYF
NA | NA | TRBJ2-1 | TRBV11-2 | TGTGCCAGCAACTTCCTAGGGGATGAGCAGTTCTTC | CASNFLGDEQFF
NA | NA | TRBJ1-1 | TRBV5-5 | TGTGCCAGCAGCAGGGGTACTGAAGCTTTCTTT | CASSRGTEAFF
TRBD2 | NA | TRBJ2-2 | TRBV6-6 | TGTGCCAGCAGCTACCAGCTAGCGGCCAGAAACGGGGAGCTGTTTTTT | CASSYQLAARNGELFF
NA | NA | TRBJ2-7 | TRBV18 | TGTGCCAGCTCACCACCCGGAGAATTCTACGAGCAGTACTTC | CASSPPGEFYEQYF
TRBD1 | NA | TRBJ2-3 | TRBV12-5 | TGTGCTAGTGGTTTGGGGACAGGGATATTCACAGATACGCAGTATTTT | CASGLGTGIFTDTQYF
NA | NA | TRBJ1-1 | TRBV9 | TGTGCCAGCAGCGACGGTTACACTGAAGCTTTCTTT | CASSDGYTEAFF
TRBD1 | NA | TRBJ1-2 | TRBV5-1 | TGCGCCAGCAGCCCTGGACAGGGCTATGGCTACACCTTC | CASSPGQGYGYTF
TRBD1 | NA | TRBJ1-2 | TRBV9 | TGTGCCAGCAGCGCTAGACAGGGGAACTATGGCTACACCTTC | CASSARQGNYGYTF
TRBD1 | NA | TRBJ1-5 | TRBV20-1 | TGCAGTGCTAGTCGGACAGGGTTAAATAGCAATCAGCCCCAGCATTTT | CSASRTGLNSNQPQHF
TRBD2 | NA | TRBJ2-2 | TRBV9 | TGTGCCAGCAGCGTAGACGGACTAGCGGACACCGGGGAGCTGTTTTTT | CASSVDGLADTGELFF
NA | NA | TRBJ2-7 | TRBV11-2 | TGTGCCAGCAGCTTAGCTGCAGGGGCCTACGAGCAGTACTTC | CASSLAAGAYEQYF
TRBD2 | NA | TRBJ2-5 | TRBV6-6 | TGTGCCAGCAGTTATAGACTAGCGGGGGAGACCCAGTACTTC | CASSYRLAGETQYF
NA | NA | TRBJ1-2 | TRBV19 | TGTGCCAGTAGGGCAGAGAGGACAAGTGGCTACACCTTC | CASRAERTSGYTF
NA | NA | TRBJ2-2 | TRBV11-3 | TGTGCCAGCAGCTCGGGTCTGAACACCGGGGAGCTGTTTTTT | CASSSGLNTGELFF
NA | NA | TRBJ1-2 | TRBV4-1 | TGCGCCAGCAGCCGGGAGGCAGGGTCGGCGTGGGGCTACACCTTC | CASSREAGSAWGYTF
NA | NA | TRBJ2-7 | TRBV19 | TGTGCCAGTAGTATAGATCGGTCTGACTCCTACGAGCAGTACTTC | CASSIDRSDSYEQYF
NA | NA | TRBJ2-7 | TRBV4-1 | TGCGCCAGCAGCCTCCTGTTAGCGGAAGCCTACGAGCAGTACTTC | CASSLLLAEAYEQYF
NA | NA | TRBJ1-2 | TRBV28 | TGTGCCAGCAGTACGGAAGTTGGGGCGCGGGGCTACACCTTC | CASSTEVGARGYTF
TRBD1 | NA | TRBJ1-2 | TRBV29-1 | TGCAGCGTTGCCAGGACAGGGGGCGACTATGGCTACACCTTC | CSVARTGGDYGYTF
TRBD2 | NA | TRBJ2-7 | TRBV7-2 | TGTGCCAGCAGCTTGGGTTCACTAGCGGGAATTTCCCCTCGCGAGCAGTACTTC | CASSLGSLAGISPREQYF
NA | NA | TRBJ1-3 | TRBV28 | TGTGCCAGCAGCCCCTACTCTGGAAACACCATATATTTT | CASSPYSGNTIYF
NA | NA | TRBJ2-5 | TRBV11-2 | TGTGCCAGCAGCCCAGAGGAAGAGACCCAGTACTTC | CASSPEEETQYF
NA | NA | TRBJ1-5 | TRBV20-1 | TGCAGTGCTAGCTCCAGATGGGGGCAGCATTTT | CSASSRWGQHF
TRBD1 | NA | TRBJ2-5 | TRBV7-8 | TGTGCCAGCAGCTTGGCGCAGGGGGCCCAAGAGACCCAGTACTTC | CASSLAQGAQETQYF
TRBD2 | NA | TRBJ2-7 | TRBV3-1/TRBV3-2 | TGTGCCAGCAGCCAGGGGGGAGGGGCATACGAGCAGTACTTC | CASSQGGGAYEQYF
TRBD1 | NA | TRBJ1-2 | TRBV28 | TGTGCCAGCAGTTTATGGGACAGGGATGGTGGCTACACCTTC | CASSLWDRDGGYTF
NA | NA | TRBJ2-5 | TRBV4-1 | TGCGCCAGCAGCCAGGGCGTCGCGGAGACCCAGTACTTC | CASSQGVAETQYF
TRBD1 | once | TRBJ1-4 | TRBV4-1 | TGCGCCAGCAGCCAAGTACAGGGGAGTGCAACTAATGAAAAACTGTTTTTT | CASSQVQGSATNEKLFF
TRBD1 | NA | TRBJ2-7 | TRBV2 | TGTGCCAGCAGTGAAGGTTGGGTCAGGGGGTTGTACGAGCAGTACTTC | CASSEGWVRGLYEQYF
TRBD2 | NA | TRBJ2-1 | TRBV7-2 | TGTGCCAGCAGCTCACTAGCGGGAGTCTACAATGAGCAGTTCTTC | CASSSLAGVYNEQFF
NA | NA | TRBJ1-4 | TRBV30 | TGTGCCTGGAGTGTTTTTGGACTAAGCCAATTCGCAACTAATGAAAAACTGTTTTTT | CAWSVFGLSQFATNEKLFF
TRBD2 | NA | TRBJ2-7 | TRBV7-9 | TGTGCCAGCAGCTTAGCGGGACCACTAGCGGGAGGGCGTCGCGAGCAGTACTTC | CASSLAGPLAGGRREQYF
TRBD1 | NA | TRBJ1-1 | TRBV29-1 | TGCAGCGTGACCCGGACAGGCGGCACTGAAGCTTTCTTT | CSVTRTGGTEAFF
NA | once | TRBJ2-5 | TRBV12-3/TRBV12-4 | TGTGCCAGCACCGGGAACCAAGAGACCCAGTACTTC | CASTGNQETQYF
TRBD1 | NA | TRBJ1-2 | TRBV11-2 | TGTGCCAGCAGCCCTAGGGGGCCTAACTATGGCTACACCTTC | CASSPRGPNYGYTF
TRBD1 | NA | TRBJ2-1 | TRBV18 | TGTGCCAGCTCACCCCCAGCCACAGGGGGCTACAATGAGCAGTTCTTC | CASSPPATGGYNEQFF
NA | NA | TRBJ2-1 | TRBV19 | TGTGCCAGTACCCCCCGAGGCGGCGACAATGAGCAGTTCTTC | CASTPRGGDNEQFF
TRBD1 | NA | TRBJ1-2 | TRBV3-1/TRBV3-2 | TGTGCCAGCAGCCCCACGAGTACAGGGGGCGGCGGCTACACCTTC | CASSPTSTGGGGYTF
NA | NA | TRBJ2-2 | TRBV5-6 | TGTGCCAGCAGCTTGGTACCGGGTTTAAACACCGGGGAGCTGTTTTTT | CASSLVPGLNTGELFF
NA | NA | TRBJ2-7 | TRBV12-5 | TGTGCTAGTGGTTTGAAGGGAGGACAGGAAAATTGGGAGCAGTACTTC | CASGLKGGQENWEQYF
NA | once | TRBJ1-6 | TRBV14 | TGTGCCAGCAGCCAGGGGACTTCGAATTCACCCCTCCACTTT | CASSQGTSNSPLHF
NA | NA | TRBJ2-7 | TRBV7-8 | TGTGCCAGCAGCTTAGGACGGACTGGCTACGAGCAGTACTTC | CASSLGRTGYEQYF
TRBD1 | NA | TRBJ2-6 | TRBV24-1 | TGTGCCACCAGTGATAACTCTCCGGGACAGACCTCTGGGGCCAACGTCCTGACTTTC | CATSDNSPGQTSGANVLTF
NA | NA | TRBJ1-2 | TRBV19 | TGTGCCAGTACCAAGGGAGGGCCTCAGCCGGACACCTTC | CASTKGGPQPDTF
TRBD1 | NA | TRBJ2-5 | TRBV28 | TGTGCCAGCAGTGCCTACAGGGGAACCGTAGAGACCCAGTACTTC | CASSAYRGTVETQYF
NA | NA | TRBJ1-3 | TRBV3-1/TRBV3-2 | TGTGCCAGCAGCCAAGATTGGGGACAAACCTCTGGAAACACCATATATTTT | CASSQDWGQTSGNTIYF
TRBD1 | NA | TRBJ2-3 | TRBV5-1 | TGCGCCAGCAGCTTGTTGCCCCAGGGGGCAGGAGATACGCAGTATTTT | CASSLLPQGAGDTQYF
TRBD1 | few | TRBJ2-7 | TRBV5-1 | TGCGCCAGCAGCTCGACGGGACAGGGTGGGCAGTACTTC | CASSSTGQGGQYF
TRBD2 | NA | TRBJ2-3 | TRBV4-1 | TGCGCCAGCAGCCGGGCTGGACTAGCGGTTACTAGCACAGATACGCAGTATTTT | CASSRAGLAVTSTDTQYF
TRBD1 | NA | TRBJ1-4 | TRBV7-2 | TGTGCCAGCAGCTTACAACAGGGGAGGTGGAAACTGTTTTTT | CASSLQQGRWKLFF
NA | NA | TRBJ1-1 | TRBV7-2 | TGTGCCAGCAGCCCTACCTCAAGCACTGAAGCTTTCTTT | CASSPTSSTEAFF
NA | NA | TRBJ1-3 | TRBV27 | TGTGCCAGCAGTCTCTTTTTGGGAGCTGGAAACACCATATATTTT | CASSLFLGAGNTIYF